These 26 T cell receptor delta chains were all obtained from the same sample, sequenced in a study of gamma-delta T cells after stem cell transplantation (dated by TCRdb to 2016 to 2018). Library creation used RT-PCR. Sequencing was performed on an Illumina MiSeq. Via CATT, TCRdb reprocessed the public reads, and rows with identical DNA were then joined. The sample table lists around 16,000 delta-chain clones, 9.4% of them with a count of one. Less than 80% of the sample lies in the top ten. Source material: gamma-delta T cells. These receptors were taken from a human donor. It is not recorded whose cells these are; they may come from a transplant donor.

This clone was counted only a few times. TCRdb pairs this DNA with a much larger clone's protein that differs at residue 6, likely a read error; the protein shown was translated from the DNA. The chain uses TRDV2 and TRDJ1; 12 nucleotides align to TRDD3. The germline V gene encodes CDR1 GEAIGNYY and CDR2 EKD. The CDR3 contains 22 residues. With 1 base clipped from V and 0 bases from J, the junction kept 20 bases outside the gene matches. The CDR3 DNA follows: TGTGCCTGTGACACGATGGGAACTGGGGGATACACTCACTCAGAGTACACCGATAAACTCATCTTT. Translation: CACDTMGTGGYTHSEYTDKLIF.

This clone has only a few counts. For this DNA, TCRdb reports the protein of a much larger clone, which diverges at residue 5, most likely from a read error; the protein presented here is translated directly from the DNA. The rearrangement uses TRDV3 and TRDJ1; 7 nucleotides match TRDD3. CDR1 and CDR2 (germline): TVYSNPD, GDNSRS (reference sequence). This CDR3 has 20 amino acids. V lost 1 base, J lost 0 bases, and 23 bases stayed unmatched. The CDR3 nucleotides read TGTGCCTTTATGTACGGAGAGGGGGTTTTTGGGGGACTTTACACCGATAAACTCATCTTT. Protein sequence: CAFMYGEGVFGGLYTDKLIF.

A remark on this clone: The protein TCRdb gives is from a much larger clone and does not agree with this DNA's translation at residue 13, likely a read error; the protein shown here comes from the DNA. This sequence joins TRDV2 and TRDJ1, with 13 bases fitting TRDD3. Germline loops: CDR1 GEAIGNYY, CDR2 EKD. The CDR3 contains 17 residues. As DNA, the CDR3 is TGTGCCTGTGACACCTTACTGGGGGATACGCAAACCGGTAAACTCATCTTT. Translated, it gives CACDTLLGDTQTGKLIF.

Concerning this clone itself: One base separates it from a far larger clone, so it is likely a read error. Other nucleotide sequences in the sample specify the same CDR3. In DNA, the CDR3 is TGTGCCTGTGACACCGCTGGGGGCTACGCGTCCTGGGACACCCGACAGATGTTTTTC. As protein: CACDTAGGYASWDTRQMFF. V and J are TRDV2 and TRDJ3, with TRDD3 matching over 7 bases. Trimming removed 0 bases from V and 1 base from J; junction bases left unmatched: 8. Germline V gene sequence: CDR1 GEAIGNYY, CDR2 EKD. This CDR3 has 19 amino acids.

This clone was detected a few times. With only one base between it and a far larger clone, this is likely a read error. This same CDR3 is encoded by further DNA sequences in the sample. V is TRDV2 and J is TRDJ1, with D perhaps matching TRDD3 (6 bases). This CDR3 contains 17 residues. V was cut by 0 bases and J by 2 bases, with 18 bases left in between. Looked up from germline, CDR1 is GEAIGNYY and CDR2 is EKD. CDR3 bases: TGTGCCTGTGACACCGCTGGGGAAACCAAGTATACCGATAAACTCATCTTT. Its protein is CACDTAGETKYTDKLIF.

Note on this clone: The amino acid sequence in TCRdb belongs to a much larger clone and departs from this DNA's translation at residue 6, likely a sequencing read error; the sequence shown is translated from the DNA. Within the sample, other DNA sequences also encode this same CDR3. The chain employs TRDV2 and TRDJ1; 7 bases agree with TRDD3. Germline V gene lookup returns CDR1 GEAIGNYY and CDR2 EKD. V shed 0 bases, J shed 3 bases, and the junction held 21 bases outside the gene matches. The CDR3 has 20 residues. The CDR3: CACDTGSRRLGTLMADKLIF. The CDR3 coding sequence is TGTGCCTGTGACACCGGTAGTCGGCGACTGGGGACGCTAATGGCCGATAAACTCATCTTT.

The chain is built from TRDV3 and TRDJ1; tentatively, D is TRDD2 (6 bases). Germline V CDR1 and CDR2: TVYSNPD, GDNSRS (reference sequence). V was shortened by 5 bases and J by 5 bases, with 21 bases between the two germline ends. The CDR3 spans 14 residues. This CDR3 is CARCSYDLLDKLIF. The CDR3 DNA follows: TGTGCCCGCTGCTCCTACGACCTGTTGGATAAACTCATCTTT.

With regard to this clone: A junction boundary mismatches the germline segment, possibly from a read error. At the DNA level, this CDR3 is encoded by other sequences in the same sample as well. The chain carries TRDV2 and TRDJ3; 10 bases fit TRDD3. The germline gives CDR1 GEAIGNYY, CDR2 EKD. This CDR3 has 19 residues. The CDR3 nucleotides are TGTGCCTGTGACACCGCAGGGGGATACGCGTCCTGGGACACCCGACGGATGTTTTTC. Translation gives CACDTAGGYASWDTRRMFF.

As concerns this clone: This is likely an artifact of a read error, given a far larger clone one base away. The sample has other DNA sequences that encode this CDR3 too. V usage is TRDV2 and J usage is TRDJ1; TRDD3 aligns across 12 bases. Germline V CDR1 and CDR2: GEAIGNYY, EKD. The CDR3 consists of 16 residues. V was clipped by 4 bases and J by 2 bases; unmatched bases: 7. The CDR3 coding sequence is TGTGCCTGTGAGTTTCTGGGGGATACGCGTACCGATAAACTCATCTTT. This sequence encodes CACEFLGDTRTDKLIF.

A note on this clone: The protein held in TCRdb is that of a much larger clone and does not match this DNA's translation at residue 10, likely because of a read error; the protein shown is translated from the DNA. The chain links TRDV2 to TRDJ1; 9 bases are shared with TRDD3. Looked up from germline, CDR1 is GEAIGNYY and CDR2 is EKD. The CDR3 is 17 residues long. Unmatched junction bases numbered 12, after V lost 5 bases and J lost 0 bases. In nucleotides, the CDR3 is TGTGCCTGTGCTGGATTGGGGGATATGGAGTACACCGATAAACTCATCTTT. Its translation: CACAGLGDMEYTDKLIF.

This clone has a handful of counts. The protein held in TCRdb is that of a much larger clone and does not match this DNA's translation at residues 3 and 8, likely because of a read error; the protein shown is translated from the DNA. The chain joins TRDV2 to TRDJ1; possible D gene TRDD3, 6 bases. Germline CDR1 is GEAIGNYY and CDR2 is EKD. This CDR3 comprises 17 residues. The CDR3 nucleotides read TGTGCCTATGACACTTGGGGCGAACGGGGGGACAAGGATAAACTCATCTTT. Protein: CAYDTWGERGDKDKLIF.

The J gene is TRDJ1; the V gene was not called; the table gives TRDD3 as D, unverified against the DNA. This CDR3 comprises 15 residues. DNA for the CDR3: TGTGCCAGCTACTCCTACGACCTGGGGGAGACGAGGCTCATCTTT. Protein sequence: CASYSYDLGETRLIF.

Concerning this clone itself: This DNA's translation and the protein TCRdb lists, from a much larger clone, do not match at residue 3, likely due to a read error; the protein shown is translated from the DNA. V usage is TRDV1 and J usage is TRDJ1, with D perhaps being TRDD2 or TRDD3 (6 bases each). CDR1 is TSWWSYY and CDR2 is QGS in the germline V gene. The CDR3 length is 20 residues. CDR3 in amino acids: CAVGESGGSYGDWEADKLIF. CDR3 in DNA: TGTGCTGTTGGGGAAAGTGGTGGGTCCTACGGGGACTGGGAGGCCGATAAACTCATCTTT.

This clone was seen a few times. This chain connects TRDV2 to TRDJ1; TRDD3 matches at 10 bases. The CDR3 loop spans 15 amino acids. V was clipped by 2 bases and J by 4 bases; unmatched bases: 6. Germline-derived CDR1 and CDR2 are GEAIGNYY and EKD. The CDR3 region is CACDNTGDTGDKLIF. CDR3 DNA: TGTGCCTGTGACAATACGGGGGATACGGGCGATAAACTCATCTTT.

To note about this clone: This DNA translates differently at residue 11 from the TCRdb protein, which is that of a much larger clone; a read error is likely, and the protein shown is the DNA's own translation. The rearrangement uses TRDV2 and TRDJ3; D gene uncertain. The germline gives CDR1 GEAIGNYY, CDR2 EKD. The length of the CDR3 is 18 residues. For the CDR3, the DNA is TGTGCCTGTGACATTTCACTCTCCGGCTCCTGTGACACCCGACAGATGTTTTTC. Translation: CACDISLSGSCDTRQMFF.

The rearrangement uses TRDV2 and TRDJ1; TRDD2 might be the D (6 bases). The CDR3 length is 21 residues. V lost 1 base, J lost 0 bases, and 29 bases lay in between. Per the germline V gene, CDR1 is GEAIGNYY and CDR2 is EKD. Here the CDR3 reads CACDTLLCSLLPGLYTDKLIF. The CDR3 nucleotides are TGTGCCTGTGACACTCTCCTCTGTTCCCTTCTTCCTGGTCTCTACACCGATAAACTCATCTTT.

In its sample, this clone was seen many times. The TCRdb protein comes from a much larger clone and disagrees with this DNA's translation at residue 8, likely due to a read error; the protein given here is derived from the DNA. The V gene is TRDV2, the J gene TRDJ1; 9 nucleotides line up with TRDD3. CDR3 length: 21 residues. From germline, CDR1 is GEAIGNYY and CDR2 EKD. Germline trimming cut 0 bases from V and 0 bases from J; bases unmatched to any gene: 19. CDR3 coding DNA: TGTGCCTGTGACACCGTTCAAAACAGTCTGGGGGATGAAACGTACACCGATAAACTCATCTTT. The encoded protein is CACDTVQNSLGDETYTDKLIF.

The sample holds a few counts of this clone. The TCRdb record carries a much larger clone's protein, which differs from this DNA's translation at residue 8; a read error is the likely cause, and the protein listed here is the DNA translation. This sequence joins TRDV2 and TRDJ1; 7 bases are a match to TRDD3. With V trimmed by 3 bases and J by 0 bases, 9 bases remained unmatched. This CDR3 contains 16 residues. Germline V gene data show CDR1 as GEAIGNYY and CDR2 as EKD. Written as DNA, the CDR3 is TGTGCCTGTGACCCACTGGGGAGTCGGTACACCGATAAACTCATCTTT. Protein sequence: CACDPLGSRYTDKLIF.

By share, this clone counts as medium-sized. The sample has other DNA sequences that encode this CDR3 too. J is TRDJ1 and V is TRDV2, with TRDD3 as a possible D gene (6 bases). Germline V gene sequence: CDR1 GEAIGNYY, CDR2 EKD. This CDR3 is 16 amino acids long. Trimming left V 3 bases short and J 10 bases short, with 26 bases between. CDR3 sequence (DNA): TGTGCCTGTGACGAAGTTACTGGGTCCCCAGGGAGCGGACTCATCTTT. Translated, it gives CACDEVTGSPGSGLIF.

Regarding this clone: TCRdb records a much larger clone's protein for this DNA, with a difference at residue 15 that likely arises from a read error; the protein given is the translation of the DNA. J is TRDJ1 and V is TRDV3, with 9 bases aligning to TRDD3. V dropped 1 base and J dropped 1; count of bases not matched to a gene: 31. Looked up from germline, CDR1 is TVYSNPD and CDR2 is GDNSRS (reference sequence). This CDR3 region has 23 residues. The CDR3 sequence: CAFKRSLQRYPYWGTHGTDKLIF. In DNA, the CDR3 is TGTGCCTTTAAACGATCCCTCCAACGCTACCCGTACTGGGGGACACATGGCACCGATAAACTCATCTTT.

As regards this clone: The TCRdb record carries a much larger clone's protein, which differs from this DNA's translation at residue 12; a read error is the likely cause, and the protein listed here is the DNA translation. The J gene is TRDJ3, the V gene TRDV2, with D possibly TRDD3 on 7 matching bases. Germline assignment: CDR1 GEAIGNYY and CDR2 EKD. CDR3 size: 19 residues. The germline V and J ends were trimmed by 0 bases and 6 bases, with 20 bases remaining between them. The CDR3 spells CACDTVGDRNNLDTRQMFF. The CDR3 nucleotides read TGTGCCTGTGACACCGTTGGGGATAGAAATAACTTGGACACCCGACAGATGTTTTTC.

This clone was observed a handful of times. The protein TCRdb lists belongs to a much larger clone and differs from this DNA's translation at residue 11, which points to a read error; the protein shown is made from the DNA. The chain employs TRDV2 and TRDJ1, with 13 bases identical to TRDD3. Germline V gene sequence: CDR1 GEAIGNYY, CDR2 EKD. V gave up 3 bases and J gave up 2 bases; unmatched junction bases: 17. The CDR3 is made up of 20 amino acids. CDR3 sequence (DNA): TGTGCCTGTGACCCACTACTGGGGGATACGCGAGCCCTTTTAACCGATAAACTCATCTTT. Translation: CACDPLLGDTRALLTDKLIF.

A note on this clone: TCRdb pairs this DNA with a much larger clone's protein that differs at residues 8 and 14, likely a read error; the protein shown was translated from the DNA. J is TRDJ1 and V is TRDV2; D is possibly TRDD3 (5 bases). The CDR3 contains 21 residues. V shed 0 bases and J shed 1 base, with 29 bases lying between them. From germline, CDR1 is GEAIGNYY and CDR2 EKD. The CDR3 DNA follows: TGTGCCTGTGACACCGTTGAGTACAACCGGCGTACTGGTGTACTCACCGATAAACTCATCTTT. This codes for CACDTVEYNRRTGVLTDKLIF.

This clone has just a few counts. TCRdb lists the protein of a much larger clone for this DNA, which differs at residue 13, so this is likely a read error; the protein given here is translated from the DNA itself. This rearrangement joins TRDV2 to TRDJ1; 13 positions match TRDD3. Losses at the gene ends were 0 bases for V and 4 bases for J; bases not matched to a gene: 13. From germline, CDR1 is GEAIGNYY and CDR2 EKD. There are 19 residues in the CDR3. CDR3 nucleotides: TGTGCCTGTGACACCGTGGGCAACTGGGGGATACGGGACATCGATAAACTCATCTTT. It encodes CACDTVGNWGIRDIDKLIF.

This clone turned up a few times. TCRdb lists the protein of a much larger clone for this DNA, which differs at residue 14, so this is likely a read error; the protein given here is translated from the DNA itself. The gene calls are TRDV2 and TRDJ1; a weak D match, TRDD3 (5 bases). Germline V gene lookup returns CDR1 GEAIGNYY and CDR2 EKD. CDR3 length: 16 amino acids. The CDR3 DNA follows: TGTGCCTGTGACGGGTTGGGATTGGCGAGCACCGATAAACACATCTTT. Protein sequence: CACDGLGLASTDKHIF.

This clone was seen more than once but under ten times. The protein that TCRdb holds for this DNA derives from a much larger clone and differs from the translated DNA at residue 15, which likely indicates a read error; the protein shown here is translated from the DNA. The chain couples TRDV2 to TRDJ1; D is perhaps TRDD3 (8 bases). This CDR3 region has 20 residues. Germline values: CDR1 GEAIGNYY, CDR2 EKD. V lost 3 bases and J lost 3, with 31 bases in between. CDR3 protein: CACDQIPTGAWGTYADKLIF. The CDR3 region has the DNA TGTGCCTGTGACCAAATTCCTACAGGGGCCTGGGGGACCTACGCCGATAAACTCATCTTT.